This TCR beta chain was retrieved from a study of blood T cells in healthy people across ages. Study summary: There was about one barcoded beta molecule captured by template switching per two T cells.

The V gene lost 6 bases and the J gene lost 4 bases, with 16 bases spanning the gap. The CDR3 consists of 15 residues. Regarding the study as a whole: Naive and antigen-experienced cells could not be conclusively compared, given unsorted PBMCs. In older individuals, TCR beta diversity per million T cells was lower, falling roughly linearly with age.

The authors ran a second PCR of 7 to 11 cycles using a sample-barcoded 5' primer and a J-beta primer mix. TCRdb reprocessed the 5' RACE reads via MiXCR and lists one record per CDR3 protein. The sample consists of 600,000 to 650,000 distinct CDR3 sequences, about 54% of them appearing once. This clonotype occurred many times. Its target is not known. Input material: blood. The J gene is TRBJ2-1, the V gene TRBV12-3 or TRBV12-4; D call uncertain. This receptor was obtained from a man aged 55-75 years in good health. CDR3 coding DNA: TGTGCCAGCAGCGTCCTGAGCAAGACATACAATGAGCAGTTCTTC. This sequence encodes CASSVLSKTYNEQFF.